One sample yielded the 21 T cell receptor beta chains listed below, sequenced in a study of cytomegalovirus exposure and HLA in healthy donors (dated by TCRdb to the late 2010s). Receptor amplification or capture employed the immunoSEQ multiplex PCR assay. For the multiplex PCR, a mixture combining 60 forward primers for TCR Vbeta segments and 13 reverse primers for TCR Jbeta segments was used. Entries here come from immuneACCESS through TCRdb and include only in-frame sequences with V and J called. Some clones fail to appear in such tables; in the studies checked, an unresolved V gene covers under half of the shortfall, and the cause of the remainder is unknown. The sample table contains 120,000 to 150,000 clones; only one count was recorded for around 84% of them. About 2.9% of the sample is in the top ten clones. Specimen: PBMCs. These receptor sequences come from a man aged 40-49 years in good health and CMV-seropositive.

The chain employs TRBV27 and TRBJ2-7, with TRBD2 identical over 11 bases. CDR1 MNHEY and CDR2 SMNVEV come from the germline V gene (reference sequence). The CDR3 has 16 amino acids. Losses at the gene ends were 5 bases for V and 0 bases for J; bases not matched to a gene: 6. CDR3 sequence (DNA): TGTGCCAGCAGTCCAGGACTAGCGGGTGCCTCCTACGAGCAGTACTTC. Protein product: CASSPGLAGASYEQYF.

This chain uses TRBV6-5 with TRBJ2-3; weak D call: TRBD1 (6 bases). CDR1 is MNHEY, CDR2 SVGAGI, per germline. The CDR3 totals 13 residues. Trimming removed 8 bases at V and 0 bases at J, with 9 bases between. CDR3: CASEGGSTDTQYF. As DNA, the CDR3 is TGTGCCAGCGAAGGGGGAAGCACAGATACGCAGTATTTT.

The chain has TRBV6-1 and TRBJ2-7; possibly TRBD1 for D (5 bases). Germline CDR1 is MNHNS and CDR2 is SASEGT. Trimming stripped 3 bases from V and 5 bases from J, with 20 bases between. The CDR3 runs to 16 residues. This chain's CDR3 is CASSDLGSRVPNEQYF. In DNA form, the CDR3 reads TGTGCCAGCAGTGATCTAGGATCCAGGGTTCCCAACGAGCAGTACTTC.

The chain links TRBV18 to TRBJ2-7; possible D gene TRBD1, 6 bases. Germline values: CDR1 KGHSH, CDR2 LQKENI. This CDR3 region has 13 residues. Trimming removed 3 bases at V and 1 base at J, with 7 bases between. As DNA, the CDR3 is TGTGCCAGCTCACCGGGACAATCCTACGAGCAGTACTTC. It translates to CASSPGQSYEQYF. The complete variable domain, with remaining parts taken from reference TRBV18 and TRBJ2-7, reads NAGVMQNPRHLVRRRGQEARLRCSPMKGHSHVYWYRQLPEEGLKFMVYLQKENIIDESGMPKERFSAEFPKEGPSILRIQQVVRGDSAAYFCASSPGQSYEQYFGPGTRLTVT.

J is TRBJ1-5 and V is TRBV7-2, with TRBD1 matching 7 bases. CDR3 length equals 14 residues. Trimming removed 5 bases from V and 6 bases from J; junction bases left unmatched: 7. CDR1 and CDR2 (germline): SGHTA, FQGNSA. The CDR3 DNA follows: TGTGCCAGCAGCAGTCGACAGGGAGCTCAGCCCCAGCATTTT. Translating gives CASSSRQGAQPQHF.

J is TRBJ1-5 and V is TRBV30; D not resolved. CDR3 length equals 13 residues. The germline V and J ends were trimmed by 2 bases and 3 bases, with 8 bases remaining between them. CDR1 GTSNPN and CDR2 SVGIG come from the germline V gene (reference sequence). The CDR3 loop is CAWSSHVNQPQHF. Written as DNA, the CDR3 is TGTGCCTGGAGTAGCCATGTCAATCAGCCCCAGCATTTT.

This clone has just one count. The same CDR3 arises from other DNA sequences in this sample as well. The chain is built from TRBV6-5 and TRBJ1-5; 7 positions agree with TRBD1. V trimming: 2 bases; J trimming: 5 bases; junction bases outside the gene matches: 6. The CDR3 has 15 amino acids. Looked up from germline, CDR1 is MNHEY and CDR2 is SVGAGI. The CDR3 DNA sequence: TGTGCCAGCAGTTACACGACAGGGACGGATCAGCCCCAGCATTTT. Translating it yields CASSYTTGTDQPQHF.

This chain joins TRBV6-6 and TRBJ2-7; tentatively, D is TRBD2 (6 bases). Germline V gene lookup returns CDR1 MNHNY and CDR2 SVGAGI (reference sequence). The CDR3 extends over 13 amino acids. Trimming cost V 5 bases and J 0 bases, with 8 bases left between them. CDR3 loop: CASSGGDSYEQYF. Here the CDR3 DNA reads TGTGCCAGCAGTGGCGGGGACTCCTACGAGCAGTACTTC.

The V call is TRBV19, the J call TRBJ1-5; a weak D match, TRBD1 (5 bases). With 10 bases removed from V and 6 bases from J, the gap between germline ends came to 19 bases. In germline, CDR1 is LNHDA, CDR2 SQIVND (reference sequence). This CDR3 has 14 residues. The CDR3 DNA reads as TGTGCCACCCACGACAGCCTAGGGGCTCAGCCCCAGCATTTT. Its translation is CATHDSLGAQPQHF.

This clone was seen a few times. CDR3 sequence (DNA): TGCAGCGTTGAAGACAGGGTATACACTGAAGCTTTCTTT. Residues: CSVEDRVYTEAFF. V and J are TRBV29-1 and TRBJ1-1; D is perhaps TRBD1 (5 bases). Germline V gives CDR1 SQVTM, CDR2 ANQGSEA. The CDR3 length is 13 residues. V gave up 0 bases and J gave up 3 bases, with 8 bases separating them.

This clone occurred once. The chain joins TRBV7-2 to TRBJ2-1, with a possible D match to TRBD1 (6 bases). The CDR3 has 12 amino acids. CDR1 is SGHTA and CDR2 is FQGNSA in the germline V gene. The V and J ends lost 4 bases and 8 bases respectively, with 9 bases between them. CDR3 sequence reads: CASSSRGHEQFF. The CDR3 region has the DNA TGTGCCAGCAGCTCCAGGGGCCATGAGCAGTTCTTC.

As regards this clone: The junction departs from germline at one end; a sequencing error may be responsible. Different DNA sequences within this sample yield the same CDR3. The chain couples TRBV11-3 to TRBJ1-1; TRBD1 aligns across 12 bases. The CDR3 covers 15 residues. Germline values: CDR1 SGHNT, CDR2 YENEEA. CDR3 bases: TGTGCCAGCAGCTCGGGACAGGGGGCAAACACTGAAGCCTTCTTT. Residues: CASSSGQGANTEAFF.

V is TRBV15 and J is TRBJ1-1, with D unclear. The CDR3 extends over 13 amino acids. In germline, CDR1 is LNHNV, CDR2 YYDKDF (reference sequence). Trimming removed 2 bases from V and 8 bases from J, with 12 bases in between. The CDR3 region is CATSRSRVGEAFF. CDR3 sequence (DNA): TGTGCCACCAGCAGATCACGGGTCGGAGAAGCTTTCTTT.

This clone was seen repeatedly, ten times or more. The V gene is TRBV7-3, the J gene TRBJ2-1; a weak D match, TRBD2 (5 bases). Trimming stripped 5 bases from V and 0 bases from J, with 11 bases between. This CDR3 region has 15 residues. From germline, CDR1 is SGHTA and CDR2 FQGTGA. The CDR3 protein is CASSLDLSSYNEQFF. CDR3 nucleotides: TGTGCCAGCAGCCTGGACTTGAGCTCCTACAATGAGCAGTTCTTC.

This clone was detected only a few times. The chain links TRBV19 to TRBJ2-1; 8 bases agree with TRBD1. V lost 4 bases to trimming and J lost 0 bases; unmatched junction nucleotides: 2. Germline V gene data show CDR1 as LNHDA and CDR2 as SQIVND (reference sequence). The CDR3 totals 15 residues. The DNA for the CDR3 is TGTGCCAGTAGTACCGACAGGGGCTCCTACAATGAGCAGTTCTTC. This codes for CASSTDRGSYNEQFF.

The genes are TRBV7-3 and TRBJ2-3; TRBD2 agrees at 10 bases. Germline V gives CDR1 SGHTA, CDR2 FQGTGA. V lost 2 bases, J lost 3 bases, and 17 bases stayed unmatched. The length of the CDR3 is 20 residues. CDR3 in amino acids: CASSLGYRAPTSGTTDTQYF. The CDR3, as DNA: TGTGCCAGCAGCTTAGGCTACAGGGCACCTACTAGCGGGACTACAGATACGCAGTATTTT.

The chain carries TRBV5-1 and TRBJ2-5; 11 bases are shared with TRBD1. The last part of the DNA fits TRBJ2-7 better; the J call may be wrong. The length of the CDR3 is 14 residues. CDR1 and CDR2 (germline): SGHRS, YFSETQ. The CDR3 protein is CASSSGQGGDEQYF. The CDR3 nucleotides read TGCGCCAGCAGCTCGGGACAGGGGGGCGACGAGCAGTACTTC.

The V gene is TRBV27, the J gene TRBJ2-3, with D perhaps TRBD2 (7 bases). The germline CDR1 and CDR2 sequences are MNHEY and SMNVEV (reference sequence). CDR3 length: 16 amino acids. V lost 2 bases and J 6 bases, leaving 18 bases between the germline ends. Written as DNA, the CDR3 is TGTGCCAGCAGTTTACGCCCCCCACAGGGAGGGGATACGCAGTATTTT. This encodes CASSLRPPQGGDTQYF.

The chain recombines TRBV6-5 with TRBJ1-2; D unclear. Germline CDR1 MNHEY, CDR2 SVGAGI. Trimming took 8 bases from V and 5 from J, leaving 12 bases between them. This CDR3 is 12 amino acids long. Here the CDR3 DNA reads TGTGCCAGCCTCGGGTCCAATTATGGCTACACCTTC. Residues: CASLGSNYGYTF.

The chain combines TRBV6-1 with TRBJ1-3; TRBD1 matches at 8 bases. The germline V gene has CDR1 MNHNS and CDR2 SASEGT. This CDR3 region has 16 residues. The V and J ends lost 1 base and 2 bases, in that order; junction bases with no gene match: 4. CDR3 protein: CASSEGQGATGNTIYF. The DNA of the CDR3 is TGTGCCAGCAGTGAAGGGCAGGGGGCAACTGGAAACACCATATATTTT.

The rearrangement links TRBV6-8 to TRBJ2-2; 9 bases are a match to TRBD1. Germline V gene data show CDR1 as MNHGY and CDR2 as SAAAGT. The V and J ends lost 2 bases and 5 bases, in that order; junction bases with no gene match: 12. The CDR3 runs to 18 residues. CDR3 sequence reads: CASSYLGQGLSGTGELFF. The CDR3 coding sequence is TGTGCCAGCAGTTACCTAGGACAGGGGTTGAGTGGAACCGGGGAGCTGTTTTTT.